Listed below are T cell receptor beta chains from one sample, sequenced in a study of T cells in Graves' hyperthyroidism and ophthalmopathy. Via MiXCR, TCRdb re-called the multiplex PCR reads, giving one row per CDR3 protein. The sample lists approximately 400,000 distinct CDR3 sequences, approximately 15% occurring once. The source material was blood. All receptors derive from a woman aged 55-69 years with Graves' hyperthyroidism. CDR3s include the opening cysteine and the closing phenylalanine or tryptophan. D genes are given only for firm matches. The size entry is marked missing in some rows and otherwise reads once, few, many or a size class.

V gene,clone size,J gene,D gene,CDR3 DNA,CDR3 protein
TRBV9,-,TRBJ2-2,-,TGTGCCAGCAGAAGCGGGTCGAACACCGGGGAGCTGTTTTTT,CASRSGSNTGELFF
TRBV12-3/TRBV12-4,-,TRBJ1-1,-,TGTGCCAGCAGTCCAGTACGGTTGAACACTGAAGCTTTCTTT,CASSPVRLNTEAFF
TRBV7-2,many,TRBJ2-1,-,TGTGCCAGCAGCTTAGAAGTTGGGAACGAACTGTTCTTC,CASSLEVGNELFF
TRBV10-3,-,TRBJ2-7,-,TGTGCCATCAGGTCCCAGGGGGGCGAGCAGTACTTC,CAIRSQGGEQYF
TRBV7-9,-,TRBJ1-4,-,TGTGCCAGCAGCTGGCAGAATGAAAAACTGTTTTTT,CASSWQNEKLFF
TRBV24-1,many,TRBJ2-4,-,TGTGCCACCAGTGACCCGAACTCGGGTGACATTCAGTACTTC,CATSDPNSGDIQYF
TRBV2,-,TRBJ2-6,-,TGTGCCAGCAGTGAAAATATCCTGGCGGGCTCTGGGGCCAACGTCCTGACTTTC,CASSENILAGSGANVLTF
TRBV11-2,many,TRBJ2-7,TRBD2,TGTGCCAGCAGCCCTACCGGGACTAGCGGCTACGAGCAGTACTTC,CASSPTGTSGYEQYF
TRBV6-5,many,TRBJ2-3,TRBD1,TGTGCCAGCAGTTACCGGGACAGTGGCACAGATACGCAGTATTTT,CASSYRDSGTDTQYF
TRBV9,-,TRBJ2-3,TRBD1,TGTGCCAGCAGCGCACGCCGGGACAGGAGGGCAGATACGCAGTATTTT,CASSARRDRRADTQYF
TRBV6-1,-,TRBJ1-5,-,TGTGCCAGCGGAAACCTGAGGGATCAGCCCCAGCATTTT,CASGNLRDQPQHF
TRBV9,-,TRBJ2-7,-,TGTGCCAGCAGCCCATCCCCATTGGACGAGCAGTACTTC,CASSPSPLDEQYF
TRBV3-1,many,TRBJ1-6,TRBD1,TGTGCCAGCAGCCTCCCGGGACAGGGGAATTCACCCCTCCACTTT,CASSLPGQGNSPLHF
TRBV7-2,-,TRBJ2-1,TRBD2,TGTGCCAGCAGCTTAGGGGGGTGGACTAGCGGGAGAAATGAGCAGTTCTTC,CASSLGGWTSGRNEQFF
TRBV7-9,few,TRBJ1-1,-,TGTGCCAGCAGCTTAGACCGGGGTCGGGCTTTCTTT,CASSLDRGRAFF
TRBV12-3/TRBV12-4,many,TRBJ1-1,-,TGTGCCAGCACCCCGACAGGATGGAACACTGAAGCTTTCTTT,CASTPTGWNTEAFF
TRBV20-1,many,TRBJ2-3,-,TGCAGTGCTAGAGGCCCCACTCTAGTCGGGAAATCTGATACGCAGTATTTT,CSARGPTLVGKSDTQYF
TRBV6-4,-,TRBJ2-3,-,TGTGCCAGCAGTGAAGGGACAACCACAGATACGCAGTATTTT,CASSEGTTTDTQYF
TRBV30,few,TRBJ1-6,TRBD1,TGTGCCTGGGGTGGAGGACAGGGAAATTCACCCCTCCACTTT,CAWGGGQGNSPLHF
TRBV7-9,many,TRBJ2-7,TRBD2,TGTGCCAGCAGCTTATCAGCGGGAGTGGGGGAGCAGTACTTC,CASSLSAGVGEQYF
TRBV30,many,TRBJ1-1,-,TGTGCCTGGAGTGTAACGGAGATTTCTAGAGCTTTCTTT,CAWSVTEISRAFF
TRBV30,many,TRBJ1-5,-,TGTGCCTGGAGCCACCCGCCAGGAAATCAGCCCCAGCATTTT,CAWSHPPGNQPQHF
TRBV28,many,TRBJ2-7,TRBD2,TGTGCCAGCAATCCGGGGGGGAGTACCGCGTACGAGCAGTACTTC,CASNPGGSTAYEQYF
TRBV20-1,-,TRBJ1-1,-,TGCAGTGCGAAAATCGGGGGACGTTGGGGGAACACTGAAGCTTTCTTT,CSAKIGGRWGNTEAFF
TRBV7-9,-,TRBJ1-2,-,TGTGCCAGCAGCCCCAGTCTTCGGGCAGGGGCGGCGACAGGCTACACCTTC,CASSPSLRAGAATGYTF
TRBV6-2/TRBV6-3,-,TRBJ2-1,TRBD2,TGTGCCAGCACCTCCCCTAGCGGGGCATACAATGAGCAGTTCTTC,CASTSPSGAYNEQFF
TRBV28,many,TRBJ1-1,-,TGTGCCAGCAGTTTATATAGGGGATTGGACACTGAAGCTTTCTTT,CASSLYRGLDTEAFF
TRBV28,many,TRBJ1-2,-,TGTGCCAGCAGTTTGGGTGGGGGCTATGGCTACACCTTC,CASSLGGGYGYTF
TRBV6-1,many,TRBJ1-1,-,TGTGCCAGCAGTCCATTCCCTGACAGGACTGAAGCTTTCTTT,CASSPFPDRTEAFF
TRBV27,many,TRBJ2-1,-,TGTGCCAGCAGTCCTCTAACGGACCCCCACCCCCTTGAGCAGTTCTTC,CASSPLTDPHPLEQFF
TRBV20-1,many,TRBJ2-5,TRBD2,TGCAGTGCGCGCCCCGGACTAGCGGGAGAGACCCAGTACTTC,CSARPGLAGETQYF
TRBV6-1,many,TRBJ2-7,-,TGTGCCAGCCTTGACTTGTCCGAGCAGTACTTC,CASLDLSEQYF
TRBV7-9,once,TRBJ1-1,TRBD1,TGTGCCAGCAGCGACAACAGGGGCAACACTGAAGCTTTCTTT,CASSDNRGNTEAFF
TRBV12-3/TRBV12-4,few,TRBJ1-2,-,TGTGCCAGCAGTTTCGGCCGGACTCCCCAGGGCTACACCTTC,CASSFGRTPQGYTF
TRBV24-1,few,TRBJ2-2,TRBD1,TGTGCCACCAGTGATCCCGGACAGGGCGACACCGGGGAGCTGTTTTTT,CATSDPGQGDTGELFF
TRBV24-1,many,TRBJ1-5,-,TGTGCCACCAGTGACCCCAGAGATAGCAATCAGCCCCAGCATTTT,CATSDPRDSNQPQHF
TRBV5-4,-,TRBJ2-5,TRBD2,TGTGCCAGCAGCCACGGGGGGGCCACTAGCGCGAGACAAGAGACCCAGTACTTC,CASSHGGATSARQETQYF
TRBV9,few,TRBJ2-5,-,TGTGCCAGCAGCGTAGGAGGGACGTCGCAGACCCAGTACTTC,CASSVGGTSQTQYF
TRBV5-1,many,TRBJ2-3,TRBD2,TGTGCCAGCAGCACGGGACTAGCGGGCACAGATACGCAGTATTTT,CASSTGLAGTDTQYF
TRBV6-1,many,TRBJ2-3,TRBD2,TGTGCCAGCAGTAAGGGACTAGCGGAAGATACGCAGTATTTT,CASSKGLAEDTQYF
TRBV2,-,TRBJ2-3,TRBD2,TGTGCCAGCAGGATGGGGCTAGCGGGAGAAGGTGGGGAAACAGATACGCAGTATTTT,CASRMGLAGEGGETDTQYF
TRBV19,few,TRBJ1-1,-,TGTGCCAGTAGTGTTCAGGTGAACACTGAAGCTTTCTTT,CASSVQVNTEAFF